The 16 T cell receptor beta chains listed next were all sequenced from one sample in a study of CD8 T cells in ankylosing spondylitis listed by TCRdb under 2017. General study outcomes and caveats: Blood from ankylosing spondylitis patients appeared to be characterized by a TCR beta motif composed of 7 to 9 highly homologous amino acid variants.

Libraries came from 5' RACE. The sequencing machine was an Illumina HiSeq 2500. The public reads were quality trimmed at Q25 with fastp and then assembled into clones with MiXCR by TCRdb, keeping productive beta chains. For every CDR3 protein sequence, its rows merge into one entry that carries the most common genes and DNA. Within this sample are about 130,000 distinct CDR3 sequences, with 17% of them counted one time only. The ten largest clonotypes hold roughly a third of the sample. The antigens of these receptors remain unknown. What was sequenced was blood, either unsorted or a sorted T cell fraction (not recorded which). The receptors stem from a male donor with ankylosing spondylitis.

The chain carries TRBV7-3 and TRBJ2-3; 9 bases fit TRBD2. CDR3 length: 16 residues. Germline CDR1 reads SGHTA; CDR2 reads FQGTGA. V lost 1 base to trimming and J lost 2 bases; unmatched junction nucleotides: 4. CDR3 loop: CASSLIAGGLTDTQYF. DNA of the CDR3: TGTGCCAGCAGCTTAATTGCGGGAGGGCTCACAGATACGCAGTATTTT.

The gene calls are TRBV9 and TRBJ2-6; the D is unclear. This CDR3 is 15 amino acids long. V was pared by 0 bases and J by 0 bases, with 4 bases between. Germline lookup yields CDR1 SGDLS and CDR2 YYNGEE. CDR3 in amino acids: CASSVEASGANVLTF. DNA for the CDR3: TGTGCCAGCAGCGTAGAGGCCTCTGGGGCCAACGTCCTGACTTTC. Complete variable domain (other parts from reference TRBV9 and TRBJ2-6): DSGVTQTPKHLITATGQRVTLRCSPRSGDLSVYWYQQSLDQGLQFLIQYYNGEERAKGNILERFSAQQFPDLHSELNLSSLELGDSALYFCASSVEASGANVLTFGAGSRLTVL.

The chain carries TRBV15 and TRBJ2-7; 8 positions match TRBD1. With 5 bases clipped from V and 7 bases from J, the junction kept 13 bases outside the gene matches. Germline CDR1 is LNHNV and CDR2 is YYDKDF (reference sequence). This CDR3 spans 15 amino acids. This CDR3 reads CATSGGQGIYGEQYF. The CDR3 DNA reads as TGTGCCACCAGCGGCGGACAGGGAATTTACGGGGAGCAGTACTTC.

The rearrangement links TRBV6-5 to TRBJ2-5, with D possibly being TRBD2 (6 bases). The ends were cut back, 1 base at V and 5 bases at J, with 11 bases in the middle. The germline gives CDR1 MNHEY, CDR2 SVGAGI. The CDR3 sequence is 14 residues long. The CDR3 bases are TGTGCCAGCAGTTACTGGGTCGGGAGTGAGACCCAGTACTTC. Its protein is CASSYWVGSETQYF.

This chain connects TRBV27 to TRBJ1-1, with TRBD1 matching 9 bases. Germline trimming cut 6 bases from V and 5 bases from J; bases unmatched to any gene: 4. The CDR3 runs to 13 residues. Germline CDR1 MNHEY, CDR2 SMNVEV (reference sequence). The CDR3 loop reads CASRRDRVTEAFF. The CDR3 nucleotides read TGTGCCAGCAGGCGGGACAGGGTAACTGAAGCTTTCTTT.

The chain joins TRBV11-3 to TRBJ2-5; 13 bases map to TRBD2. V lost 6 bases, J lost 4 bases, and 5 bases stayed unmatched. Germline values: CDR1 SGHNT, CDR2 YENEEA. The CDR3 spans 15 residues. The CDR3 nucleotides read TGTGCCAGCAGAAGGACTAGCGGGAGTCCAGAGACCCAGTACTTC. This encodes CASRRTSGSPETQYF.

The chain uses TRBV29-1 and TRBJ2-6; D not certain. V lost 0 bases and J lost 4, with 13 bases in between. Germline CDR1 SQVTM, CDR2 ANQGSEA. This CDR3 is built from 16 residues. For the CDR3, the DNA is TGCAGCGTTGAAGAGTGGGTAGGCGCCGGGGCCAACGTCCTGACTTTC. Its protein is CSVEEWVGAGANVLTF.

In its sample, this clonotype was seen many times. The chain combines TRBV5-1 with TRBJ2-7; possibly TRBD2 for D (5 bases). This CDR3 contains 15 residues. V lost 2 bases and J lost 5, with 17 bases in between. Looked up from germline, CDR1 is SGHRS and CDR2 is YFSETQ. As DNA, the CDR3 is TGCGCCAGCAGCTTAACTCCGACTACGTTCGACGAGCAGTACTTC. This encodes CASSLTPTTFDEQYF. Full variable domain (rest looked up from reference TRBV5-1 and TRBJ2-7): KAGVTQTPRYLIKTRGQQVTLSCSPISGHRSVSWYQQTPGQGLQFLFEYFSETQRNKGNFPGRFSGRQFSNSRSEMNVSTLELGDSALYLCASSLTPTTFDEQYFGPGTRLTVT.

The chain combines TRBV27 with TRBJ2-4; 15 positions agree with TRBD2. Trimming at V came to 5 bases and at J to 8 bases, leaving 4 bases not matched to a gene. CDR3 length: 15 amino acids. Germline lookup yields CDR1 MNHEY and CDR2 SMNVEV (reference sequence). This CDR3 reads CASSPGTSGRYIQYF. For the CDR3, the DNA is TGTGCCAGCAGTCCCGGGACTAGCGGGAGGTACATTCAGTACTTC.

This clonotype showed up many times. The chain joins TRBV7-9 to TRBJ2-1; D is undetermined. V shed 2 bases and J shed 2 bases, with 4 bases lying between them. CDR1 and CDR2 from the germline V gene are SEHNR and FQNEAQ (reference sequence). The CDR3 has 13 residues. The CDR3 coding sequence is TGTGCCAGCAGCTTAAGTGCCTACAATGAGCAGTTCTTC. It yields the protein CASSLSAYNEQFF.

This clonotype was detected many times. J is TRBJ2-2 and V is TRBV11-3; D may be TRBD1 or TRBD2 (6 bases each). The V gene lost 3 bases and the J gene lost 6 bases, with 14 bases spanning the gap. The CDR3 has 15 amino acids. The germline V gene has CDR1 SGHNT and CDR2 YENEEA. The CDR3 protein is CASSFARGPAGELFF. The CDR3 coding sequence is TGTGCCAGCAGCTTCGCTCGGGGGCCGGCCGGGGAGCTGTTTTTT.

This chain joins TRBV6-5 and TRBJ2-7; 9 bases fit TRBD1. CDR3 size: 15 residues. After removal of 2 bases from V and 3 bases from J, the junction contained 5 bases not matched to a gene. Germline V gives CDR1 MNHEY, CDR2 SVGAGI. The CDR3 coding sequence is TGTGCCAGCAGTTACGCGGGACAGGGTGTCTACGAGCAGTACTTC. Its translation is CASSYAGQGVYEQYF.

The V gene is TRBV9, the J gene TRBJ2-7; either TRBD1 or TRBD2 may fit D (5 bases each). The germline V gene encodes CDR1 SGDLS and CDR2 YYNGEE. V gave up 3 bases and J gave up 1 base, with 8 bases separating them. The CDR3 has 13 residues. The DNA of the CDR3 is TGTGCCAGCAGCGGGGGCGGGTCCTACGAGCAGTACTTC. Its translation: CASSGGGSYEQYF.

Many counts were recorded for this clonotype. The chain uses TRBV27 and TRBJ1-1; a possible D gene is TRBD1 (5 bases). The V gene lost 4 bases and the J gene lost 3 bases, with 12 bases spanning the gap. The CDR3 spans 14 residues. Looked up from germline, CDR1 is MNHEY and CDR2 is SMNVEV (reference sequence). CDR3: CASSWGGGDTEAFF. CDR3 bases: TGTGCCAGCAGTTGGGGCGGGGGGGACACTGAAGCTTTCTTT.

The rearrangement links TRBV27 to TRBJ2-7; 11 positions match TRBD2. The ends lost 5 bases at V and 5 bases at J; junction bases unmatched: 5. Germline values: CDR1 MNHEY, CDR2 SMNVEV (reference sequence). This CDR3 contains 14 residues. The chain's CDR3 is CASSILAGANEQYF. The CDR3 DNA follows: TGTGCCAGCAGTATACTAGCGGGAGCGAACGAGCAGTACTTC.

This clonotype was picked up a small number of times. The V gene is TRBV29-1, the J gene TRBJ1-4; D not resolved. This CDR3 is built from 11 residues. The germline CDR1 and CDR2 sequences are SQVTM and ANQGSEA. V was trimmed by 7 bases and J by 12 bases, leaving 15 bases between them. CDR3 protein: CSGVKLGELFF. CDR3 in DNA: TGCAGCGGCGTAAAACTCGGGGAACTGTTTTTT. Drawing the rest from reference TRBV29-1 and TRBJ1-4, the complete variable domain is SAVISQKPSRDICQRGTSLTIQCQVDSQVTMMFWYRQQPGQSLTLIATANQGSEATYESGFVIDKFPISRPNLTFSTLTVSNMSPEDSSIYLCSGVKLGELFFGSGTQLSVL.